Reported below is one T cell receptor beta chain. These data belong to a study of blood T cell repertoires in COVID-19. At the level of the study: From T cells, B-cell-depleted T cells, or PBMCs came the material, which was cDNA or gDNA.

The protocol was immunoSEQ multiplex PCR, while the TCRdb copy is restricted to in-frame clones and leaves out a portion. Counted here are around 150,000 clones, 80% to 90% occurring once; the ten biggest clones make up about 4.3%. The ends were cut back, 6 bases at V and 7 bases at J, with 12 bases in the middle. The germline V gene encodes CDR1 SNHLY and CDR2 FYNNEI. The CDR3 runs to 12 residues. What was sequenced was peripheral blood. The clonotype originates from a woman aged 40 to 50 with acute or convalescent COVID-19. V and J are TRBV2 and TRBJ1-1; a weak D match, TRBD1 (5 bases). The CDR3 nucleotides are TGTGCCAGCAGAAGACAGTCTAGTGAAGCTTTCTTT. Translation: CASRRQSSEAFF.